Listed below are T cell receptor beta chains from one sample, sequenced in a study of blood T cell repertoires in COVID-19. Assay: immunoSEQ multiplex PCR; the TCRdb copy retains only in-frame clones and omits some. The data show roughly 250,000 clones, 80% to 85% seen once. Sequences were obtained from peripheral blood. The receptors originated from a person aged 70 to 79 with COVID-19, enrolled during active disease. Each CDR3 is given with its conserved first and last residue.

>TRBV15
CATSRRLDNEQFF
>TRBV7-9
CASSLMGTGEQETQYF
>TRBV2
CASSKGGNLGNTEAFF
>TRBV5-1
CASSQQGAGNTIYF
>TRBV2
CASSVWSGRDILETQYF
>TRBV13
CASSNRDSPSTDTQYF
>TRBV27
CASSFKGASWTGELFF
>TRBV28
CASLQGVNEKLFF
>TRBV7-8
CASSFYRGTEAFF
>TRBV11-2
CASSQGTSGSVEQFF
>TRBV12-3/TRBV12-4
CASSLVGGAEQYF
>TRBV28
CASLTPGSDNEQFF
>TRBV2
CASLWAGDSYNEQFF
>TRBV21-1
CASSPRTGGRSEAFF
>TRBV3-1/TRBV3-2
CASSRPGTNYYGYTF
>TRBV7-6
CASSPRQGYTTGELFF
>TRBV7-2
CASSADRRNTEAFF
>TRBV18
CASSGTQRLDEKLFF
>TRBV19
CASTPPGGGANVLTF
>TRBV5-1
CASSLDGGSSYEQYF
>TRBV9
CASTPLSTDTQYF
>TRBV4-2
CASSQELAGSSYEQYF
>TRBV10-3
CAISGQGDPEAFF
>TRBV6-2/TRBV6-3
CASSYVGGSYEQYF
>TRBV7-2
CASSLPGQPQHF
>TRBV28
CASSPLPPYEQYF
>TRBV5-1
CASSQGRGGETQYF
>TRBV24-1
CATSAGTDTQYF
>TRBV10-1
CANNGGYNEKLFF
>TRBV11-2
CASSVNLGSSYNSPLHF
>TRBV7-2
CASSLRGLRGTVYF
>TRBV10-1
CAMRTGDYEQYF
>TRBV12-3/TRBV12-4
CASRGGNTGELFF
>TRBV7-6
CASSLGGFQWPYNEQFF
>TRBV28
CASSSSGQFTEAFF
>TRBV5-1
CASSRTGGSGNTIYF
>TRBV3-1/TRBV3-2
CASSRGPEQYF
>TRBV27
CAGNRGHETQYF
>TRBV19
CASNNRAGEQYF
>TRBV30
CASPGGANTGELFF
>TRBV7-8
CASTFSGDGYTF
>TRBV29-1
CSTLEGKMTEAFF
>TRBV29-1
CSVERGTEYEQYF
>TRBV6-5
CASRTGGSYEQYF
>TRBV5-6
CASSLDGTSGYGEQFF
>TRBV5-1
CASSSNTARGTEAFF
>TRBV19
CASSAFGGRGDTQYF
>TRBV6-5
CASSNRDVGNQPQHF
>TRBV28
CASSRQAGGGEKLFF
>TRBV6-1
CASSAAIAPRGETQYF
>TRBV4-3
CASSQDGPSGVSASTDTQYF
>TRBV3-1/TRBV3-2
CASSPEGQGPDNSPLHF
>TRBV5-5
CASSLASRVSEKLFF